This TCR beta chain was identified in a study of T cell changes during pregnancy in multiple sclerosis. The protocol was immunoSEQ multiplex PCR, while the TCRdb copy is restricted to in-frame clones and leaves out a portion. The data contain about 40,000 clones, roughly 94% of them singletons. Trimming removed 8 bases at V and 3 bases at J, with 14 bases between. The CDR3 has 14 amino acids. Germline V gene lookup returns CDR1 MDHEN and CDR2 SYDVKM. The J gene is TRBJ2-1, the V gene TRBV28; possibly TRBD2 for D (5 bases). Sequences were derived from peripheral blood, sampled in the third trimester of pregnancy. The source of this sequence is a female donor with multiple sclerosis, enrolled in a pregnancy study. CDR3 nucleotides: TGTGCCAGCCCGGACTTACCCAGCTACAATGAGCAGTTCTTC. It yields the protein CASPDLPSYNEQFF.